One sample yielded the 13 T cell receptor beta chains listed below, sequenced in a study of CD8+ T cells in alopecia areata. As part of sample collection, lesional scalp punch biopsies and peripheral blood were taken from alopecia areata patients. Extraction and reverse transcription of RNA yielded cDNA as the sequencing template. Assay used: immunoSEQ multiplex PCR; TCRdb lists only in-frame clones, some missing. The table shows around 16,000 clones, with 50% to 75% occurring only once. The sample comprised skin. These receptors were obtained from a human donor with alopecia areata.

This chain connects TRBV7-8 to TRBJ1-5; D uncertain. Germline V gene sequence: CDR1 SGHVS, CDR2 FQNEAQ. V lost 2 bases to trimming and J lost 3 bases, with 5 bases between them. The CDR3 has 13 amino acids. CDR3 coding DNA: TGTGCCAGCAGCTTAATCGACAATCAGCCCCAGCATTTT. It encodes CASSLIDNQPQHF. Using reference TRBV7-8 and TRBJ1-5 for the parts outside the CDR3, the full variable domain is GAGVSQSPRYKVAKRGQDVALRCDPISGHVSLFWYQQALGQGPEFLTYFQNEAQLDKSGLPSDRFFAERPEGSVSTLKIQRTQQEDSAVYLCASSLIDNQPQHFGDGTRLSIL.

This clone has a single count. This sequence joins TRBV9 and TRBJ2-5, with unresolved D. Trimming took 3 bases from V and 3 from J, leaving 24 bases between them. Germline lookup yields CDR1 SGDLS and CDR2 YYNGEE. The CDR3 is 18 residues long. CDR3 in amino acids: CASSETGTAWARKETQYF. Written as DNA, the CDR3 is TGTGCCAGCAGCGAAACCGGAACCGCGTGGGCCAGAAAAGAGACCCAGTACTTC.

The rearrangement links TRBV18 to TRBJ2-7; D perhaps matches TRBD1 (5 bases). Germline-derived CDR1 and CDR2 are KGHSH and LQKENI. The V end lost 2 bases, the J end lost 3 bases, and 11 bases lay between the germline ends. CDR3 length equals 14 residues. CDR3 in amino acids: CASSPGPRVYEQYF. Here the CDR3 DNA reads TGTGCCAGCTCACCAGGTCCCAGGGTCTACGAGCAGTACTTC.

The CDR3 sequence: CASSRDGSDYGYTF. The CDR3 DNA reads TGTGCCAGCAGTAGAGACGGCAGTGACTATGGCTACACCTTC. The chain links TRBV6-6 to TRBJ1-2; D unresolved. Germline values: CDR1 MNHNY, CDR2 SVGAGI (reference sequence). The V end was cut by 5 bases, the J end by 3 bases, with 13 bases between. This CDR3 comprises 14 residues.

This clone has a handful of counts. This CDR3 is CASSMRDRGREQYF. The CDR3 DNA follows: TGTGCCAGCAGCATGAGGGACAGGGGGCGCGAGCAGTACTTC. V is TRBV28 and J is TRBJ2-7, with 12 nucleotides matching TRBD1. There are 14 residues in the CDR3. Germline trimming cut 6 bases from V and 6 bases from J; bases unmatched to any gene: 6. Germline CDR1 and CDR2: MDHEN and SYDVKM.

As to this clone: The sample holds other DNA sequences that translate to the same CDR3. The chain has TRBV5-6 and TRBJ2-1, with 16 bases lining up with TRBD2. Germline V lookup: CDR1 SGHDT, CDR2 YYEEEE. The CDR3 runs to 17 residues. V was pared by 3 bases and J by 4 bases, with 4 bases of the junction left unmatched. The DNA for the CDR3 is TGTGCCAGCAGCTCCGGGACTAGCGGGAGGGCGTACAATGAGCAGTTCTTC. Translation: CASSSGTSGRAYNEQFF.

The table lists this clone with a count of one. V is TRBV6-6 and J is TRBJ2-7; TRBD2 agrees at 7 bases. This CDR3 has 13 amino acids. The ends lost 8 bases at V and 1 base at J; junction bases unmatched: 5. Germline values: CDR1 MNHNY, CDR2 SVGAGI (reference sequence). CDR3 DNA sequence: TGTGCCAGCGGGGCTAGCGGATCCTACGAGCAGTACTTC. This translates into CASGASGSYEQYF.

The chain joins TRBV7-6 to TRBJ2-1; possible D gene TRBD1, 7 bases. V shed 0 bases and J shed 1 base, with 16 bases lying between them. CDR1 is SGHVS and CDR2 is FNYEAQ in the germline V gene. The CDR3 has 18 amino acids. In nucleotides, the CDR3 is TGTGCCAGCAGCTTAGCCATTGACAGGGAGGTATCCTACAATGAGCAGTTCTTC. Encoded protein: CASSLAIDREVSYNEQFF. Supplemented by reference TRBV7-6 and TRBJ2-1, the full variable domain reads GAGVSQSPRYKVTKRGQDVALRCDPISGHVSLYWYRQALGQGPEFLTYFNYEAQQDKSGLPNDRFSAERPEGSISTLTIQRTEQRDSAMYRCASSLAIDREVSYNEQFFGPGTRLTVL.

The chain combines TRBV6-1 with TRBJ1-5; D is perhaps TRBD1 (6 bases). The CDR3 contains 15 residues. Per the germline V gene, CDR1 is MNHNS and CDR2 is SASEGT. V dropped 7 bases and J dropped 3 bases, with 16 bases sitting between them. CDR3 sequence (DNA): TGTGCCAGCAAGGAACTTGGACAGTTCAATCAGCCCCAGCATTTT. This sequence encodes CASKELGQFNQPQHF.

The table lists this clone with a few counts. V usage is TRBV13 and J usage is TRBJ2-2, with 7 bases matching TRBD2. The germline V gene encodes CDR1 PRHDT and CDR2 FYEKMQ (reference sequence). This CDR3 has 24 residues. The V and J ends lost 4 bases and 1 base, in that order; junction bases with no gene match: 30. The CDR3 DNA is TGTGCCAGCAGCTCGGCCTCTAACACAGCGCTATTTTCGAGCGGGAAAGAGAACACCGGGGAGCTGTTTTTT. Translating gives CASSSASNTALFSSGKENTGELFF.

CDR3 DNA: TGTGCCAGCAGTCCAGGGACAGGGAATGCCTCTGGAAACACCATATATTTT. Translated, it gives CASSPGTGNASGNTIYF. This chain connects TRBV28 to TRBJ1-3; 9 nucleotides agree with TRBD1. This CDR3 comprises 17 residues. In germline, CDR1 is MDHEN, CDR2 SYDVKM. V trimming: 5 bases; J trimming: 0 bases; junction bases outside the gene matches: 8.

This clone is medium-sized (0.01 to 0.1%) by share. This sequence joins TRBV27 and TRBJ2-3; 7 bases line up with TRBD1. Trimming removed 6 bases from V and 3 bases from J; junction bases left unmatched: 6. The germline V gene has CDR1 MNHEY and CDR2 SMNVEV (reference sequence). This CDR3 spans 14 amino acids. The CDR3 loop is CASRRGQLTDTQYF. In nucleotides, the CDR3 is TGTGCCAGCAGAAGGGGACAGCTGACAGATACGCAGTATTTT.

In this sample, this clone turned up a few times. Distinct nucleotide sequences in the sample also encode this CDR3. The chain has TRBV4-1 and TRBJ1-2; D is undetermined. With 1 base removed from V and 5 bases from J, the gap between germline ends came to 17 bases. Germline V lookup: CDR1 MGHRA, CDR2 YSYEKL. CDR3 length: 16 amino acids. CDR3 in amino acids: CASSQGLRYGFYGYTF. The CDR3 DNA reads as TGCGCCAGCAGCCAAGGACTGAGATATGGGTTTTATGGCTACACCTTC.